This TCR beta chain was profiled in a study of OX40 agonist ivuxolimab in advanced cancers. Looking at the study overall: Patients in dose escalation had liver, melanoma, kidney or head and neck cancers.

Broader study findings: Several nonresponders also turned out to have low normalized T-cell clonal expansion.

This CDR3 spans 12 amino acids. Germline V CDR1 and CDR2: KGHSH, LQKENI. The germline V and J ends were trimmed by 3 bases and 9 bases, with 11 bases remaining between them. The table came from immunoSEQ multiplex PCR; TCRdb's copy has only in-frame clones and leaves some out. In the table there are tens of thousands of clones, about 79% of which are singletons. This clone appeared a few times. Its antigen is still unknown. This receptor was obtained from an adult with an advanced solid tumor such as melanoma, head and neck, liver or kidney cancer. The chain links TRBV18 to TRBJ1-1; possibly TRBD1 for D (5 bases). Sequencing used CD4+ or CD8+ T cells sorted from blood, obtained in a trial of the OX40 agonist ivuxolimab. CDR3: CASSPPEGQAFF. The CDR3 nucleotides are TGTGCCAGCTCACCGCCAGAGGGGCAAGCTTTCTTT.